The TCR beta chain under discussion was sequenced for a study of control samples from healthy donors and cancer patients. The CDR3 is 15 amino acids. Deletions cut 3 bases from V and 8 bases from J, with 16 bases between. Germline CDR1 is KGHDR and CDR2 is SFDVKD. Produced via immunoSEQ multiplex PCR; TCRdb's table is partial and in-frame only. The sample carries about 150,000 clones, about 94% recorded once. Sequenced material: blood. The source is a man aged 40-49 years in good health. The chain recombines TRBV24-1 with TRBJ2-1, with D possibly called TRBD1 or TRBD2 (6 bases each). In DNA, the CDR3 is TGTGCCACCAGTGATGCCGGGACAAGGAGGGATGAGCAGTTCTTC. This translates into CATSDAGTRRDEQFF.